One sample yielded the 12 T cell receptor beta chains listed below, sequenced in a study of blood T cells in healthy people across ages. PCR was performed a second time for about 6 to 12 cycles using a sample-barcoded 5' primer and a J-beta primer mix. One entry per CDR3 protein, called by TCRdb with MiXCR from the 5' RACE reads. The profile shows roughly 500,000 distinct CDR3 sequences, 24% of them singletons. The data also belong to a second study, concerning T cells of mothers and their children.

Sequencing was performed on blood. These TCRs come from a boy younger than 18 in good health.

The V call is TRBV9, the J call TRBJ2-5, with a weak D call TRBD1 (7 bases). Trimming took off 1 base at V and 4 bases at J, with 14 bases between the two ends. Germline CDR1 is SGDLS and CDR2 is YYNGEE. The CDR3 runs 15 residues. CDR3 sequence reads: CASSVLEGAAETQYF. Written as DNA, the CDR3 is TGTGCCAGCAGCGTACTGGAGGGGGCGGCAGAGACCCAGTACTTC.

This clonotype has only a few counts. This rearrangement joins TRBV5-1 to TRBJ1-2; D ambiguous. Germline lookup yields CDR1 SGHRS and CDR2 YFSETQ. This CDR3 is 15 amino acids long. The ends were cut back, 4 bases at V and 8 bases at J, with 21 bases in the middle. This CDR3 reads CASSPSDWNAWGYTF. DNA for the CDR3: TGCGCCAGCAGCCCCTCAGACTGGAACGCCTGGGGCTACACCTTC.

This chain uses TRBV3-1 with TRBJ1-5; D call uncertain. Trimming took 1 base from V and 6 from J, leaving 13 bases between them. From germline, CDR1 is LGHDT and CDR2 YNNKEL (reference sequence). The CDR3 is made up of 15 amino acids. The CDR3 nucleotides are TGTGCCAGCAGCCAAGGGCTAAGGGAGACTCAGCCCCAGCATTTT. Translated: CASSQGLRETQPQHF. Full variable domain (outside the CDR3, taken from reference TRBV3-1 and TRBJ1-5): DTAVSQTPKYLVTQMGNDKSIKCEQNLGHDTMYWYKQDSKKFLKIMFSYNNKELIINETVPNRFSPKSPDKAHLNLHINSLELGDSAVYFCASSQGLRETQPQHFGDGTRLSIL.

The chain has TRBV5-1 and TRBJ2-7; tentatively, D is TRBD1 (5 bases). V lost 2 bases and J lost 5, with 14 bases in between. CDR3 length equals 14 residues. CDR1 and CDR2 (germline): SGHRS, YFSETQ. This CDR3 is CASSFGALGDEQYF. CDR3 in DNA: TGCGCCAGCAGCTTTGGGGCCCTTGGGGACGAGCAGTACTTC.

The rearrangement links TRBV10-3 to TRBJ2-2; 14 bases fit TRBD2. The CDR3 spans 18 residues. Unmatched junction bases numbered 6, after V lost 6 bases and J lost 0 bases. Germline V gene data show CDR1 as ENHRY and CDR2 as SYGVKD. CDR3 sequence: CAIRRGLAGGSNTGELFF. The CDR3 bases are TGTGCCATCAGACGCGGACTAGCGGGAGGATCGAACACCGGGGAGCTGTTTTTT.

The genes are TRBV11-2 and TRBJ2-7; maybe TRBD1 (6 bases). V lost 5 bases, J lost 5 bases, and 19 bases lay in between. Germline loops: CDR1 SGHAT, CDR2 FQNNGV. The CDR3 loop spans 15 amino acids. The CDR3 sequence is CASSPWAGALDEQYF. CDR3 in DNA: TGTGCCAGCAGCCCGTGGGCAGGGGCTCTTGACGAGCAGTACTTC.

The chain employs TRBV28 and TRBJ2-5; 9 bases map to TRBD1. With the DNA end fitting TRBJ2-7 better, the J assignment may be wrong. The CDR3 extends over 14 amino acids. Germline assignment: CDR1 MDHEN and CDR2 SYDVKM. The CDR3 nucleotides are TGTGCCAGCAACCCCGGGACAGGGCCCTACGAGCAGTACTTC. This sequence encodes CASNPGTGPYEQYF.

In this sample, this clonotype turned up a few times. V is TRBV7-2 and J is TRBJ2-2; tentative D call: TRBD2 (5 bases). Per the germline V gene, CDR1 is SGHTA and CDR2 is FQGNSA. CDR3 length: 19 residues. Between the trimmed V and J ends, which lost 2 bases and 2 bases, there was a span of 21 bases. CDR3 in amino acids: CASSLTTMRAAPNTGELFF. The CDR3 nucleotides are TGTGCCAGCAGCTTAACCACCATGAGGGCCGCACCAAACACCGGGGAGCTGTTTTTT. Full variable domain (outside the CDR3, taken from reference TRBV7-2 and TRBJ2-2): GAGVSQSPSNKVTEKGKDVELRCDPISGHTALYWYRQSLGQGLEFLIYFQGNSAPDKSGLPSDRFSAERTGGSVSTLTIQRTQQEDSAVYLCASSLTTMRAAPNTGELFFGEGSRLTVL.

The chain is built from TRBV29-1 and TRBJ2-4; D tentatively reads TRBD1 or TRBD2 (5 bases each). V was cut by 6 bases and J by 2 bases, with 11 bases left in between. In germline, CDR1 is SQVTM, CDR2 ANQGSEA. CDR3 length: 13 residues. The CDR3 loop is CSVSPGPKNIQYF. The CDR3 DNA reads TGCAGCGTATCACCGGGACCCAAAAACATTCAGTACTTC.

This clonotype was seen more than once but under ten times. This rearrangement joins TRBV18 to TRBJ2-7, with unresolved D. V was clipped by 6 bases and J by 3 bases, with 12 bases between them. Germline-derived CDR1 and CDR2 are KGHSH and LQKENI. This CDR3 comprises 13 residues. The CDR3 bases are TGTGCCAGCTCCTACTCCACAGTCTACGAGCAGTACTTC. It codes for CASSYSTVYEQYF.

This clonotype was recorded a few times. The CDR3 DNA follows: TGTGCCAGCAGCCCTAGCGGGGGCCTAAACACCGGGGAGCTGTTTTTT. Translated, it gives CASSPSGGLNTGELFF. This rearrangement joins TRBV5-5 to TRBJ2-2, with 10 nucleotides matching TRBD2. There are 16 residues in the CDR3. Unmatched junction bases numbered 5, after V lost 4 bases and J lost 2 bases. Germline CDR1 is SGHKS and CDR2 is YYEKEE (reference sequence).

The rearrangement links TRBV7-2 to TRBJ2-1, with D maybe TRBD2 (5 bases). This CDR3 is 13 amino acids long. V dropped 0 bases and J dropped 10 bases, with 10 bases sitting between them. Germline V gene sequence: CDR1 SGHTA, CDR2 FQGNSA. The CDR3 sequence: CASSLAYSSEQFF. The CDR3, as DNA: TGTGCCAGCAGCTTAGCCTATTCTAGCGAGCAGTTCTTC.